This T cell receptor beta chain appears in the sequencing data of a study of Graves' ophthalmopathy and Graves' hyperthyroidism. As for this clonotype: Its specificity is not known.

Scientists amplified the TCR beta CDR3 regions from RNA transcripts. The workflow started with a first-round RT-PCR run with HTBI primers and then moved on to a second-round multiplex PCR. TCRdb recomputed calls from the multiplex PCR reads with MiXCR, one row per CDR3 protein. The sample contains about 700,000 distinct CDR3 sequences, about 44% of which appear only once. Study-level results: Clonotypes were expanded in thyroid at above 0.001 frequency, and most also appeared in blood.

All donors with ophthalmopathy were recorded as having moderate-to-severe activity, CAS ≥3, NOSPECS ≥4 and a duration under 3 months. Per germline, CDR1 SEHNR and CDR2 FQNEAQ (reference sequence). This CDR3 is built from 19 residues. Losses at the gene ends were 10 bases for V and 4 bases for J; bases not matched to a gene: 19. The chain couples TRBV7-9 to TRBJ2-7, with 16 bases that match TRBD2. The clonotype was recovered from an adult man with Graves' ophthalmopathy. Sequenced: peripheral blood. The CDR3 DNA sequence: TGTGCCATCAGTGAACCGGGACTAGCGGGAGGGGCGTTCGAGTACGAGCAGTACTTC. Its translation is CAISEPGLAGGAFEYEQYF.